This record concerns one TCR beta chain sequence. Its antigen is not identified. There are 15 residues in the CDR3. CDR1 and CDR2 from the germline V gene are SGHNT and YYREEE (reference sequence). The V segment lost 2 bases and the J segment 3 bases; nucleotides outside the gene matches: 4. The sample is drawn from a study of beta chain features in type 1 diabetes. The entirety of the isolated RNA underwent reverse transcription, so expressed TCRB transcripts were sequenced. The assay was immunoSEQ multiplex PCR, and TCRdb's table has in-frame clones only and misses some. Of 300,000 to 350,000 clones listed, approximately 9.9% were seen once; the top ten hold 0.95% to 1.1%. Study outcomes and limitations: Shortening that was moderate but significant affected the TCRB CDR3s of Type 1 diabetes patients in all four CD4+ subsets. In these data, an HLA type influence on TCRB rearrangement remained unresolved.

The TCR originated in a man younger than 40 with type 1 diabetes. The gene calls are TRBV5-4 and TRBJ2-3; 9 bases are shared with TRBD2. Sample: central memory CD4+ T cells from blood. In DNA form, the CDR3 reads TGTGCCAGCAGCTTTAGGAGCGGGGGGACAGATACGCAGTATTTT. It specifies CASSFRSGGTDTQYF.